Listed below are T cell receptor beta chains from one sample, sequenced in a study of T-cell reconstitution after alpha-beta-depleted transplantation in children. TCRdb reprocessed the PCR reads with MiXCR, giving one entry per CDR3 protein. In the table there are 490,000 or so distinct CDR3 sequences, around an eighth of which are singletons. This specimen consisted of PBMCs from the stem cell graft donor, obtained from the stem cell graft. These receptors originate from a human donor who donated a stem cell graft to a child with combined immunodeficiency. Both conserved end residues are part of each CDR3. The order of the fields is CDR3 length, V gene, clone size, CDR3 protein. Some rows mark clone size as missing; the rest say once, few, many or name a class of expanded clone.

length: 15; V: TRBV3-1; size: -; CDR3: CASSQGAAAPNEQFF
length: 15; V: TRBV10-3; size: few; CDR3: CAISEGQGARDTQYF
length: 15; V: TRBV7-8; size: -; CDR3: CASSRAGALQETQYF
length: 14; V: TRBV2; size: many; CDR3: CASTLSGAVYEQYF
length: 17; V: TRBV9; size: many; CDR3: CASSALASVQPTDTQYF
length: 12; V: TRBV12-3/TRBV12-4; size: -; CDR3: CASSLHSEKLFF
length: 16; V: TRBV6-1; size: few; CDR3: CASSDPGGRVQETQYF
length: 13; V: TRBV29-1; size: -; CDR3: CSVVRGGLNEQFF
length: 15; V: TRBV29-1; size: -; CDR3: CSVAYSTTQANGYTF
length: 13; V: TRBV25-1; size: few; CDR3: CASSGGASYEQYF
length: 16; V: TRBV2; size: few; CDR3: CASSARLGHSQETQYF
length: 14; V: TRBV5-1; size: few; CDR3: CASSLEAAPYEQYF
length: 13; V: TRBV24-1; size: -; CDR3: CATSETGAGELFF
length: 15; V: TRBV10-3; size: -; CDR3: CAISEGQGGKNTQYF
length: 16; V: TRBV4-3; size: once; CDR3: CASSQDPDSSNEKLFF
length: 12; V: TRBV5-1; size: many; CDR3: CASSFLGVEQFF
length: 16; V: TRBV4-2; size: few; CDR3: CASSLWAQIAGETQYF
length: 15; V: TRBV27; size: many; CDR3: CASSFWGGDSNEQFF
length: 14; V: TRBV10-3; size: few; CDR3: CAIQDPTLTDTQYF
length: 11; V: TRBV10-3; size: many; CDR3: CAITVREEQFF
length: 14; V: TRBV7-3; size: few; CDR3: CASSPRTDGDTQYF
length: 14; V: TRBV28; size: -; CDR3: CASSLRSNVDEQFF
length: 14; V: TRBV6-1; size: few; CDR3: CASMRGPGANVLTF
length: 14; V: TRBV11-2; size: many; CDR3: CASSLLRGGYEQYF
length: 13; V: TRBV10-3; size: -; CDR3: CAIGGGLNNEQFF
length: 15; V: TRBV2; size: many; CDR3: CASSEGLAVSYEQYF
length: 18; V: TRBV7-3; size: -; CDR3: CASSLIGRTSGGTDTQYF
length: 14; V: TRBV27; size: many; CDR3: CASSFAQGLYEQYF
length: 13; V: TRBV27; size: many; CDR3: CASGLAGVGEQYF
length: 15; V: TRBV6-2/TRBV6-3; size: few; CDR3: CASSYAMGPSYEQYF
length: 15; V: TRBV29-1; size: few; CDR3: CSVRSGSVSTDTQYF
length: 15; V: TRBV20-1; size: few; CDR3: CSARPVTRTATEQYF
length: 14; V: TRBV12-3/TRBV12-4; size: few; CDR3: CASRRGLAMYEQYF
length: 18; V: TRBV6-1; size: -; CDR3: CASRPGTSGGGNQETQYF
length: 14; V: TRBV7-3; size: many; CDR3: CASSLGVMDNEQFF
length: 12; V: TRBV12-3/TRBV12-4; size: -; CDR3: CASRARRNEQFF
length: 16; V: TRBV4-3; size: few; CDR3: CASSTGLAGETGELFF
length: 11; V: TRBV12-3/TRBV12-4; size: few; CDR3: CASSAQGPLHF
length: 16; V: TRBV20-1; size: many; CDR3: CSATGNRGPSTDTQYF
length: 13; V: TRBV10-3; size: few; CDR3: CAISEGGVDEQFF
length: 13; V: TRBV10-3; size: few; CDR3: CAIGGATTYEQYF
length: 13; V: TRBV20-1; size: few; CDR3: CSAQTPGGNTIYF
length: 14; V: TRBV9; size: many; CDR3: CASDQDTNTGELFF
length: 16; V: TRBV7-2; size: few; CDR3: CASSLRRGRALDTQYF
length: 15; V: TRBV6-2/TRBV6-3; size: -; CDR3: CASSRQGYSYNEQFF
length: 14; V: TRBV28; size: -; CDR3: CASSLLTGGFGYTF
length: 12; V: TRBV12-3/TRBV12-4; size: many; CDR3: CASSRGAGELFF
length: 13; V: TRBV7-9; size: -; CDR3: CASSLTRMETQYF
length: 14; V: TRBV25-1; size: -; CDR3: CASSPDNSNQPQHF
length: 16; V: TRBV6-5; size: -; CDR3: CASTAWGDMFSDTQYF
length: 16; V: TRBV18; size: -; CDR3: CASSPGLAANTGELFF
length: 13; V: TRBV5-1; size: few; CDR3: CASSFEGADGYTF